The rows below give T cell receptor beta chains drawn from one sample of a study of shared clonotypes between healthy human individuals. Produced via immunoSEQ multiplex PCR; TCRdb's table is partial and in-frame only. The data hold 2 million to 2.5 million clones, with about 95% observed a single time. The source material was naive CD8+ T cells sorted from blood. These receptors were taken from a man between 18 and 29 years old in good health. CDR3s include the opening cysteine and the closing phenylalanine or tryptophan. The D gene is left open where the match is weak. A row's size may be missing; if present it is once, few, many or a size class.

.	16	.	TRBJ1-2	TRBV9	TGTGCCAGCAGCCTGACCGGGTCCCCCGGGTACTATGGCTACACCTTC	CASSLTGSPGYYGYTF
.	13	.	TRBJ2-7	TRBV11-2	TGTGCCAGCAGCTTAGTGGAGGGAAACGAGCAGTACTTC	CASSLVEGNEQYF
once	15	.	TRBJ1-3	TRBV4-1	TGCGCCAGCAGCCAAGCGGCCTCCTCTGGAAACACCATATATTTT	CASSQAASSGNTIYF
.	15	.	TRBJ2-2	TRBV11-2	TGTGCCAGCAGCTTAGTGGCAGGGAGCACCGGGGAGCTGTTTTTT	CASSLVAGSTGELFF
.	12	.	TRBJ2-1	TRBV5-6	TGTGCCAGCAGCCTTATCGGGTATGAGCAGTTCTTC	CASSLIGYEQFF
.	15	.	TRBJ2-3	TRBV11-2	TGTGCCAGCAGCTTAGACCGGGGGGCCACAGATACGCAGTATTTT	CASSLDRGATDTQYF
.	19	TRBD1	TRBJ2-5	TRBV4-1	TGCGCCAGCAGCCCCCGGGGCAGGGGGCATGAAGAGGCTCAAGAGACCCAGTACTTC	CASSPRGRGHEEAQETQYF
.	12	TRBD1	TRBJ2-5	TRBV19	TGTGCCACCCAGGGGGTACAAGAGACCCAGTACTTC	CATQGVQETQYF
few	15	.	TRBJ2-2	TRBV9	TGTGCCAGCAGCGTAGGGACAAAGAACACCGGGGAGCTGTTTTTT	CASSVGTKNTGELFF
.	14	TRBD2	TRBJ2-5	TRBV19	TGTGCCAGTAGTAGGGGGGAGGGCCCCAAGACCCAGTACTTC	CASSRGEGPKTQYF
.	15	.	TRBJ2-2	TRBV5-1	TGCGCCAGCAGCTTGATTGGACAGAACACCGGGGAGCTGTTTTTT	CASSLIGQNTGELFF
.	15	.	TRBJ2-7	TRBV30	TGTGCCTGGAGTGTAGCATCGGGAGCAATCTACGAGCAGTACTTC	CAWSVASGAIYEQYF
.	15	.	TRBJ1-3	TRBV27	TGTGCCAGCAGTTTACGGGGTAGCTCTGGAAACACCATATATTTT	CASSLRGSSGNTIYF
.	11	.	TRBJ2-7	TRBV20-1	TGCAGTGCTAGAGTGGTAAACGAGCAGTACTTC	CSARVVNEQYF
.	13	.	TRBJ2-3	TRBV6-1	TGTGCCAGCGGCCGGGACAGCACAGATACGCAGTATTTT	CASGRDSTDTQYF
.	15	.	TRBJ1-2	TRBV9	TGTGCCAGCAGCGTAGGAGGGGGAACCCTATATGGCTACACCTTC	CASSVGGGTLYGYTF
.	14	TRBD1	TRBJ2-7	TRBV9	TGTGCCAGCAGCGTGGGACAGACTACCTACGAGCAGTACTTC	CASSVGQTTYEQYF
.	15	TRBD2	TRBJ2-1	TRBV4-3	TGCGCCAGCAGCCCCTGGACTAGCGGGGGTAGTGAGCAGTTCTTC	CASSPWTSGGSEQFF
.	16	TRBD1	TRBJ1-6	TRBV28	TGTGCCAGCAGTTTAGTTAACAGGGGGTCCGACTCACCCCTCCACTTT	CASSLVNRGSDSPLHF
.	15	.	TRBJ1-6	TRBV2	TGTGCCAGCAGTAGTGACAGCTCCTATAATTCACCCCTCCACTTT	CASSSDSSYNSPLHF
.	15	.	TRBJ2-7	TRBV13	TGTGCCAGCAGCCCCCCCTCGGGGGCGCTTTCCGAGCAGTACTTC	CASSPPSGALSEQYF
.	12	.	TRBJ1-1	TRBV6-5	TGTGCCAGCAGCCAGGGAAACACTGAAGCTTTCTTT	CASSQGNTEAFF
.	17	TRBD1	TRBJ2-7	TRBV29-1	TGCAGCGTGGTTACGGGACAGGGGGGAAGTGTCGCCTACGAGCAGTACTTC	CSVVTGQGGSVAYEQYF
.	15	.	TRBJ2-7	TRBV5-1	TGCGCCAGCAGCTTGTCTGAGGGATCGGCCGTCGAGCAGTACTTC	CASSLSEGSAVEQYF
once	15	TRBD2	TRBJ2-7	TRBV2	TGTGCCAGCAGTGGACTAGCCCAGGCCCCTTACGAGCAGTACTTC	CASSGLAQAPYEQYF
.	14	.	TRBJ1-1	TRBV4-3	TGCGCCAGCAGCCAGAGGTCGAATGGAGCTGAAGCTTTCTTT	CASSQRSNGAEAFF
once	12	.	TRBJ2-7	TRBV6-1	TGTGCCAGCAGTGAAAGTGGGTTTGAGCAGTACTTC	CASSESGFEQYF
once	13	TRBD2	TRBJ2-7	TRBV30	TGTGCCTGGAGTGTCCCTAGCGGGGCCGAGCAGTACTTC	CAWSVPSGAEQYF
.	13	.	TRBJ2-5	TRBV7-9	TGTGCCAGCAGCTTTAGCGCGGAAGAGACCCAGTACTTC	CASSFSAEETQYF
once	16	TRBD2	TRBJ2-1	TRBV5-1	TGCGCCAGCAGCGGGGGACTAGCGGGAGAAAGAAATGAGCAGTTCTTC	CASSGGLAGERNEQFF
.	16	.	TRBJ2-3	TRBV7-6	TGTGCCAGCAGCTTAGGTGTTTCGACTAGCACAGATACGCAGTATTTT	CASSLGVSTSTDTQYF
.	17	.	TRBJ1-6	TRBV7-9	TGTGCCAGCAGCTTAGCTACCTATCTGGCCAACAATTCACCCCTCCACTTT	CASSLATYLANNSPLHF
.	16	.	TRBJ2-7	TRBV5-1	TGCGCCAGCAGCTTGGAGGCGGCTAGCGTGTCCTACGAGCAGTACTTC	CASSLEAASVSYEQYF
.	14	.	TRBJ2-5	TRBV6-5	TGTGCCAGCAGTTTGACAGACTCTTGGGAGACCCAGTACTTC	CASSLTDSWETQYF
.	16	.	TRBJ1-2	TRBV25-1	TGTGCCAGCAGTGAAACAGGCAGCCCGTCGACGGGTGGCTACACCTTC	CASSETGSPSTGGYTF
.	15	.	TRBJ1-6	TRBV7-9	TGTGCCAGCAGCTCCCCGGACGGCCGGAGTTCACCCCTCCACTTT	CASSSPDGRSSPLHF
.	14	.	TRBJ2-7	TRBV5-6	TGTGCCAGCGAAGTGGGACGCCCGTCCTACGAGCAGTACTTC	CASEVGRPSYEQYF
.	15	TRBD2	TRBJ2-7	TRBV7-9	TGTGCCAGCAGCCCGGGGGGGCTCCTTACCTACGAGCAGTACTTC	CASSPGGLLTYEQYF